Below, 23 T cell receptor beta chains from the same sample are listed, as sequenced in a study of cytomegalovirus exposure and HLA in healthy donors. Both 60 Vbeta primers and 13 Jbeta primers went into the PCR. Generated by immunoSEQ multiplex PCR, the TCRdb table keeps only in-frame clones and is missing some. The sample totals 90,000 to 130,000 clones. The sample consisted of PBMCs. All receptors come from a man younger than 45 in good health and CMV-seronegative.

The V and J genes are TRBV5-1 and TRBJ1-1; 9 bases match TRBD1. After removal of 4 bases from V and 1 base from J, the junction contained 2 bases not matched to a gene. Per germline, CDR1 SGHRS and CDR2 YFSETQ. The CDR3 has 14 residues. The DNA of the CDR3 is TGCGCCAGCAGCCCGGACAGGGGGAACACTGAAGCTTTCTTT. It encodes CASSPDRGNTEAFF. The variable domain in full, with the rest retrieved from reference TRBV5-1 and TRBJ1-1, is KAGVTQTPRYLIKTRGQQVTLSCSPISGHRSVSWYQQTPGQGLQFLFEYFSETQRNKGNFPGRFSGRQFSNSRSEMNVSTLELGDSALYLCASSPDRGNTEAFFGQGTRLTVV.

V gene TRBV20-1 combines with J gene TRBJ2-3, with unresolved D. This CDR3 spans 10 amino acids. Germline values: CDR1 DFQATT, CDR2 SNEGSKA (reference sequence). Trimming shortened V by 5 bases and J by 7 bases, and 7 bases separated the two germline ends. Here the CDR3 DNA reads TGCAGTGCTGGCCCAAATACGCAGTATTTT. It is translated as CSAGPNTQYF.

The rearrangement uses TRBV5-1 and TRBJ2-1, with D perhaps matching TRBD2 (6 bases). CDR3 size: 15 residues. V was cut by 1 base and J by 7 bases, with 15 bases left in between. From germline, CDR1 is SGHRS and CDR2 YFSETQ. The CDR3 reads CASSLTSPTANEQFF. In DNA, the CDR3 is TGCGCCAGCAGCTTGACTAGCCCGACGGCGAATGAGCAGTTCTTC.

The chain combines TRBV11-3 with TRBJ1-1; D unresolved. CDR1 is SGHNT and CDR2 is YENEEA in the germline V gene. There are 13 residues in the CDR3. The V and J ends lost 3 bases and 2 bases respectively, with 7 bases between them. The CDR3 loop reads CASSFTTNTEAFF. CDR3 sequence (DNA): TGTGCCAGCAGCTTCACGACAAACACTGAAGCTTTCTTT. The full variable domain, its missing parts supplied by reference TRBV11-3 and TRBJ1-1, is EAGVVQSPRYKIIEKKQPVAFWCNPISGHNTLYWYLQNLGQGPELLIRYENEEAVDDSQLPKDRFSAERLKGVDSTLKIQPAELGDSAVYLCASSFTTNTEAFFGQGTRLTVV.

The chain joins TRBV5-5 to TRBJ2-5; TRBD2 agrees at 13 bases. The assigned J gene may be wrong: the sequence end matches TRBJ2-7 better. The CDR3 is 15 residues long. The germline V gene has CDR1 SGHKS and CDR2 YYEKEE (reference sequence). CDR3 in DNA: TGTGCCAGCAGCTTGACTAGCGGGGGGGCCTACGAGCAGTACTTC. Protein: CASSLTSGGAYEQYF.

The rearrangement links TRBV19 to TRBJ2-7; D is possibly TRBD2 (6 bases). CDR1 LNHDA and CDR2 SQIVND come from the germline V gene (reference sequence). The CDR3 length is 15 residues. V gave up 7 bases and J gave up 1 base, with 17 bases separating them. The CDR3 loop is CASTGHRRVSYEQYF. The CDR3 nucleotides read TGTGCCAGTACCGGTCATCGGAGGGTGTCCTACGAGCAGTACTTC.

The V gene is TRBV9, the J gene TRBJ2-7, with D possibly TRBD2 on 6 matching bases. This CDR3 has 15 amino acids. Germline V gene sequence: CDR1 SGDLS, CDR2 YYNGEE. V lost 3 bases to trimming and J lost 1 base, with 14 bases between them. The CDR3 bases are TGTGCCAGCAGCGCCAGCTGGGGAGGTTCCTACGAGCAGTACTTC. Protein product: CASSASWGGSYEQYF.

This rearrangement joins TRBV28 to TRBJ1-5; no definite D call. CDR3 length equals 13 residues. V lost 2 bases and J 7 bases, leaving 9 bases between the germline ends. Germline V gene sequence: CDR1 MDHEN, CDR2 SYDVKM. The CDR3 reads CASSLPTGQPQHF. The CDR3 nucleotides read TGTGCCAGCAGTTTACCGACGGGGCAGCCCCAGCATTTT.

This chain connects TRBV7-2 to TRBJ2-3, with D possibly TRBD1 on 5 matching bases. The length of the CDR3 is 13 residues. Germline V CDR1 and CDR2: SGHTA, FQGNSA. The V and J ends lost 10 bases and 4 bases respectively, with 15 bases between them. In DNA, the CDR3 is TGTGCCACCGCAGGGTTACGGCCAGATACGCAGTATTTT. This translates into CATAGLRPDTQYF. Filled out from reference TRBV7-2 and TRBJ2-3, the complete variable domain reads GAGVSQSPSNKVTEKGKDVELRCDPISGHTALYWYRQSLGQGLEFLIYFQGNSAPDKSGLPSDRFSAERTGGSVSTLTIQRTQQEDSAVYLCATAGLRPDTQYFGPGTRLTVL.

V gene TRBV7-9 combines with J gene TRBJ1-1; the match to TRBD1 covers 10 bases. Looked up from germline, CDR1 is SEHNR and CDR2 is FQNEAQ (reference sequence). The CDR3 extends over 18 amino acids. The ends lost 1 base at V and 1 base at J; junction bases unmatched: 9. The CDR3 coding sequence is TGTGCCAGCAGCTTAGGGGGGACAGGGGATGGTTGGAACACTGAAGCTTTCTTT. Protein product: CASSLGGTGDGWNTEAFF. Combining the CDR3 with reference TRBV7-9 and TRBJ1-1 gives the whole variable domain DTGVSQNPRHKITKRGQNVTFRCDPISEHNRLYWYRQTLGQGPEFLTYFQNEAQLEKSRLLSDRFSAERPKGSFSTLEIQRTEQGDSAMYLCASSLGGTGDGWNTEAFFGQGTRLTVV.

The chain joins TRBV18 to TRBJ1-1; 11 nucleotides match TRBD1. The V and J ends lost 6 bases and 4 bases, in that order; junction bases with no gene match: 4. Germline-derived CDR1 and CDR2 are KGHSH and LQKENI. CDR3 length: 14 amino acids. CDR3: CASSPGQGATEAFF. The CDR3, as DNA: TGTGCCAGCTCCCCTGGACAGGGGGCCACTGAAGCTTTCTTT. The full variable domain, rest sourced from reference TRBV18 and TRBJ1-1, is NAGVMQNPRHLVRRRGQEARLRCSPMKGHSHVYWYRQLPEEGLKFMVYLQKENIIDESGMPKERFSAEFPKEGPSILRIQQVVRGDSAAYFCASSPGQGATEAFFGQGTRLTVV.

V is TRBV2 and J is TRBJ2-5; possible D gene TRBD1, 6 bases. The J call could be wrong; TRBJ2-7 is a better fit for the DNA end. Germline values: CDR1 SNHLY, CDR2 FYNNEI. CDR3 size: 15 residues. CDR3 sequence: CASRETGYQSYEQYF. The CDR3 DNA is TGTGCCAGCAGGGAAACAGGGTATCAGTCCTACGAGCAGTACTTC.

This chain uses TRBV30 with TRBJ2-7; the match to TRBD2 covers 10 bases. The V gene's germline CDR1 is GTSNPN and CDR2 SVGIG (reference sequence). The CDR3 extends over 16 amino acids. The ends lost 3 bases at V and 0 bases at J; junction bases unmatched: 8. Here the CDR3 reads CAWRLFLAGGSYEQYF. The CDR3 DNA reads as TGTGCCTGGAGACTTTTCTTAGCGGGGGGCTCCTACGAGCAGTACTTC.

The chain carries TRBV11-1 and TRBJ2-1; 10 bases line up with TRBD1. Germline V gene lookup returns CDR1 SGHAT and CDR2 FQDESV (reference sequence). Trimming cost V 4 bases and J 5 bases; bases outside gene matches: 5. This CDR3 has 15 residues. CDR3 loop: CASSSDRGFHNEQFF. DNA of the CDR3: TGTGCCAGCAGCTCGGACAGGGGGTTCCACAATGAGCAGTTCTTC.

This chain uses TRBV14 with TRBJ2-7, with a possible D match to TRBD2 (5 bases). The germline V gene has CDR1 SGHDN and CDR2 FVKESK. V lost 0 bases, J lost 2 bases, and 11 bases lay in between. The CDR3 contains 15 residues. For the CDR3, the DNA is TGTGCCAGCAGCCAAGATCTTCGGGGTACCTACGAGCAGTACTTC. This translates into CASSQDLRGTYEQYF.

This sequence joins TRBV5-6 and TRBJ2-1; weak D call: TRBD2 (5 bases). The CDR3 has 16 residues. V lost 6 bases, J lost 9 bases, and 25 bases lay in between. Germline CDR1 reads SGHDT; CDR2 reads YYEEEE. The CDR3 is CASNPNLKDFRAEQFF. CDR3 in DNA: TGTGCCAGCAACCCGAACCTAAAGGACTTCCGGGCTGAGCAGTTCTTC.

This chain uses TRBV5-6 with TRBJ1-1, with D perhaps matching TRBD1 (5 bases). CDR1 and CDR2 from the germline V gene are SGHDT and YYEEEE. The V end was cut by 4 bases, the J end by 5 bases, with 18 bases between. The CDR3 runs 15 residues. The CDR3 region is CASSQISVRGTEAFF. CDR3 nucleotides: TGTGCCAGCAGCCAGATTTCGGTTAGGGGAACTGAAGCTTTCTTT.

This rearrangement joins TRBV30 to TRBJ2-3; TRBD2 matches 8 bases. The CDR3 totals 16 residues. CDR1 GTSNPN and CDR2 SVGIG come from the germline V gene (reference sequence). The V gene end was trimmed by 4 bases and the J gene end by 2 bases; junction bases not matched to a gene: 11. CDR3 coding DNA: TGTGCCTGGAAACCCCTGGGACTAGGATCCACAGATACGCAGTATTTT. Encoded protein: CAWKPLGLGSTDTQYF.

This chain links TRBV12-2 with TRBJ1-2; TRBD1 is the table's D call, not checked against the DNA. TRBV12-2 is recorded as a pseudogene. The CDR3 has 15 residues. Here the CDR3 reads CASRLSRGLGYGYTF. The CDR3, as DNA: TGTGCAAGTCGCCTCTCCAGGGGTCTGGGCTATGGCTACACCTTC.

Here the CDR3 DNA reads TGTGCCAGCAGCTTAGGCGGGGTGTACAATGAGCAGTTCTTC. Translation: CASSLGGVYNEQFF. This chain links TRBV7-2 with TRBJ2-1, with D perhaps TRBD2 (6 bases). The V gene lost 1 base and the J gene lost 4 bases, with 8 bases spanning the gap. Looked up from germline, CDR1 is SGHTA and CDR2 is FQGNSA. This CDR3 has 14 amino acids.

This chain connects TRBV13 to TRBJ2-7; 7 bases align to TRBD1. V lost 5 bases, J lost 5 bases, and 9 bases stayed unmatched. CDR1 PRHDT and CDR2 FYEKMQ come from the germline V gene (reference sequence). The CDR3 loop spans 14 amino acids. The CDR3 here is CASSLQGSVHEQYF. The CDR3 region has the DNA TGTGCCAGCAGCCTACAGGGGTCGGTCCACGAGCAGTACTTC.

The gene calls are TRBV5-1 and TRBJ1-6; the match to TRBD1 covers 10 bases. CDR1 and CDR2 from the germline V gene are SGHRS and YFSETQ. Trimming removed 0 bases from V and 9 bases from J; junction bases left unmatched: 3. The CDR3 covers 15 residues. The CDR3 DNA reads TGCGCCAGCAGCTTGGACGGGGACAGGGGTTCACCCCTCCACTTT. Its translation is CASSLDGDRGSPLHF.

This chain uses TRBV5-1 with TRBJ2-2, with D perhaps matching TRBD2 (5 bases). Trimming shortened V by 4 bases and J by 4 bases, and 20 bases separated the two germline ends. Germline V CDR1 and CDR2: SGHRS, YFSETQ. This CDR3 comprises 17 residues. The CDR3 reads CASSPRRASRGTGELFF. DNA of the CDR3: TGCGCCAGCAGCCCCCGTCGGGCTAGCCGGGGCACCGGGGAGCTGTTTTTT.